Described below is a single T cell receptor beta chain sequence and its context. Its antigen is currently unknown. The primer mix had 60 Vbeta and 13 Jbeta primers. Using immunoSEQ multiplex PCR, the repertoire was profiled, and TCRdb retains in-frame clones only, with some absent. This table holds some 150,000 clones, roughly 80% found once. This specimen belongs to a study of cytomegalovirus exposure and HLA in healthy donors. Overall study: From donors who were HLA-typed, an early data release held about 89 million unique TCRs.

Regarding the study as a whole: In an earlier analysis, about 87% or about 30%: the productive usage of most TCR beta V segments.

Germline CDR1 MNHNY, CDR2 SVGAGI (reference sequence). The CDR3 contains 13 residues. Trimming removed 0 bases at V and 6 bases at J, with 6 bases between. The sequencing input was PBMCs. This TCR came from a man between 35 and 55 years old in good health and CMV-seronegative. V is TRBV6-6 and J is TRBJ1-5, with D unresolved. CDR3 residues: CASSYSYSQPQHF. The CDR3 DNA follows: TGTGCCAGCAGTTACTCTTACAGTCAGCCCCAGCATTTT.